This TCR beta chain was recovered during a study of cytomegalovirus exposure and HLA in healthy donors. Germline V gene lookup returns CDR1 SEHNR and CDR2 FQNEAQ (reference sequence). CDR3 length equals 14 residues. The ends were cut back, 8 bases at V and 3 bases at J, with 16 bases in the middle. Both 60 Vbeta primers and 13 Jbeta primers went into the PCR. The data were produced by immunoSEQ multiplex PCR, yet TCRdb's version contains in-frame clones alone and is incomplete. This sample's table has approximately 120,000 clones. The sample was PBMCs. The sequence derives from a woman aged 55-70 years in good health and CMV-seronegative. This rearrangement joins TRBV7-9 to TRBJ1-2, with a tentative D call TRBD1 (5 bases). CDR3 sequence reads: CASGARKPHYGYTF. The DNA of the CDR3 is TGTGCCAGCGGGGCACGTAAGCCCCACTATGGCTACACCTTC.